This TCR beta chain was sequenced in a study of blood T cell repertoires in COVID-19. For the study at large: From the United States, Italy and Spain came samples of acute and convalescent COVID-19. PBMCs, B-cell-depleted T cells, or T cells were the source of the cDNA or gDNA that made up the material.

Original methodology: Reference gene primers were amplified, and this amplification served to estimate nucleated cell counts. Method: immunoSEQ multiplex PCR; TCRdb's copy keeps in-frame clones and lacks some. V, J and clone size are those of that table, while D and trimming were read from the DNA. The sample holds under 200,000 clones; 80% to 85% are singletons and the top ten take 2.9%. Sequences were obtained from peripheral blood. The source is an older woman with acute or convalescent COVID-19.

This CDR3 is CASSLAGTGVTEAFF. Here the CDR3 DNA reads TGCGCCAGCAGCTTGGCGGGGACAGGAGTCACTGAAGCTTTCTTT. The chain is built from TRBV5-1 and TRBJ1-1; 8 nucleotides match TRBD1. V lost 0 bases, J lost 4 bases, and 5 bases stayed unmatched. Per the germline V gene, CDR1 is SGHRS and CDR2 is YFSETQ. The CDR3 is 15 amino acids.